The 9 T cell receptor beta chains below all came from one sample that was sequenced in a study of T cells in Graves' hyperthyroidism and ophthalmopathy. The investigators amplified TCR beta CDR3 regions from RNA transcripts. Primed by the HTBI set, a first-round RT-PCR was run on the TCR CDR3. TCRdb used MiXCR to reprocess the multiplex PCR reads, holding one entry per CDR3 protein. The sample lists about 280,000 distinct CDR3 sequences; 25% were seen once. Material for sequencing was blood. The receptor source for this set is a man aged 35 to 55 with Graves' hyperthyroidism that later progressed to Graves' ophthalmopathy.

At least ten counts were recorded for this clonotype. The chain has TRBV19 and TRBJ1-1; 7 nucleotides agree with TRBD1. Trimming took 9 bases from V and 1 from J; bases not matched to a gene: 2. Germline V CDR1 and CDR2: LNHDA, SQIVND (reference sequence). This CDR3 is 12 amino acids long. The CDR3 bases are TGTGCCAGCAGGACAGGGAACACTGAAGCTTTCTTT. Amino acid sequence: CASRTGNTEAFF.

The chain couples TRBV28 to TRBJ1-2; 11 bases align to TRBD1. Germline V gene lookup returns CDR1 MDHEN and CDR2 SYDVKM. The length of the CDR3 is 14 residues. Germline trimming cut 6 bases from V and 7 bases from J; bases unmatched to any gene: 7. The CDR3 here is CASRGTGGVRGYTF. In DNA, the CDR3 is TGTGCCAGCAGGGGGACAGGGGGAGTACGTGGCTACACCTTC.

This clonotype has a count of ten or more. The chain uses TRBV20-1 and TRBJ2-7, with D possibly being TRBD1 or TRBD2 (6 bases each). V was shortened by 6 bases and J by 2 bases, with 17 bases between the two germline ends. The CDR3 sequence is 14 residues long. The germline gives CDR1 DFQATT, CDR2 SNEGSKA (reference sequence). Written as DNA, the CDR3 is TGCAGTGCACCCAAAACAGGGAGGCCCTACGAGCAGTACTTC. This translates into CSAPKTGRPYEQYF.

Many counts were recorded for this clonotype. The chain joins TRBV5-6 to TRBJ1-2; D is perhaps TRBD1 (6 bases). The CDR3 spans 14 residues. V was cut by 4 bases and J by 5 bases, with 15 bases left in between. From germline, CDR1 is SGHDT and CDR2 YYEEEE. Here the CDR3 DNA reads TGTGCCAGCAGCCGGAGGGGGGAGAAGTATGGCTACACCTTC. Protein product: CASSRRGEKYGYTF.

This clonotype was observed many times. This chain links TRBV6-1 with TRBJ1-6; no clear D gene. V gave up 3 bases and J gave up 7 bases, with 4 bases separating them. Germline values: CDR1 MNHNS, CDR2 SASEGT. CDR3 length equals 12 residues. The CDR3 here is CASSESNSPLHF. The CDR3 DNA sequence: TGTGCCAGCAGTGAGAGCAATTCACCCCTCCACTTT.

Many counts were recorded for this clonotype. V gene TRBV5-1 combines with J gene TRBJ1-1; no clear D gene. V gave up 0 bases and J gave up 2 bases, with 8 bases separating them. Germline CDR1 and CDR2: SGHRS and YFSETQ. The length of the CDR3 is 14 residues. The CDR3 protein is CASSLGSLNTEAFF. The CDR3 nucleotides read TGCGCCAGCAGCTTGGGCAGCCTAAACACTGAAGCTTTCTTT. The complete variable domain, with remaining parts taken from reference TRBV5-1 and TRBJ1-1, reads KAGVTQTPRYLIKTRGQQVTLSCSPISGHRSVSWYQQTPGQGLQFLFEYFSETQRNKGNFPGRFSGRQFSNSRSEMNVSTLELGDSALYLCASSLGSLNTEAFFGQGTRLTVV.

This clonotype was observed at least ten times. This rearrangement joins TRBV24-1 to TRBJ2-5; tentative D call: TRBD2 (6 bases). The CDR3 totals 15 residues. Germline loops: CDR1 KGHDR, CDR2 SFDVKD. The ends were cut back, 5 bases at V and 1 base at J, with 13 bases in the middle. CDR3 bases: TGTGCCACCAGTGTCCGGGGGTTTGGCCAAGAGACCCAGTACTTC. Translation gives CATSVRGFGQETQYF.

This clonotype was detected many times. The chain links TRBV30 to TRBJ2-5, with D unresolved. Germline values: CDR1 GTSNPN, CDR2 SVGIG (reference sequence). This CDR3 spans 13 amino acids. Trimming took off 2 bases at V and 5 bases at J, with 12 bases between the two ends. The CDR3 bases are TGTGCCTGGAGTAAGCGTCCGAGGGAGACCCAGTACTTC. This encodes CAWSKRPRETQYF.

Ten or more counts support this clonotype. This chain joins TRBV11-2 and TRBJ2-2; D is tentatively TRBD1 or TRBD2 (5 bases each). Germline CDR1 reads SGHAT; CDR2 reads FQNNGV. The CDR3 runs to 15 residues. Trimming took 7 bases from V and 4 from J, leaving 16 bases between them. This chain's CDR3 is CASTPRGVGTGELFF. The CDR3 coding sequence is TGTGCCAGCACCCCAAGGGGAGTCGGCACCGGGGAGCTGTTTTTT. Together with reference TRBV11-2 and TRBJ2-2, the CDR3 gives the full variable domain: EAGVAQSPRYKIIEKRQSVAFWCNPISGHATLYWYQQILGQGPKLLIQFQNNGVVDDSQLPKDRFSAERLKGVDSTLKIQPAKLEDSAVYLCASTPRGVGTGELFFGEGSRLTVL.